Listed below are T cell receptor beta chains from one sample, sequenced in a study of cytomegalovirus exposure and HLA in healthy donors. Assay: immunoSEQ multiplex PCR; the TCRdb copy retains only in-frame clones and omits some. The repertoire holds roughly 100,000 clones, with around three quarters as singletons. What was sequenced was PBMCs. Receptors were obtained from a woman under 30 in good health and CMV-seropositive. The CDR3 runs from the conserved cysteine through the conserved F or W. A D gene is named only where the DNA matches it firmly. Rows give clone size only sometimes, using once, few, many, or a class for an expanded clone.

v_call	clone_size	j_call	d_call	cdr3_nt	cdr3_aa
TRBV6-5	NA	TRBJ2-7	NA	TGTGCCAGCAATTCAGGGGTTACGAGTTCCGAGCAGTACTTC	CASNSGVTSSEQYF
TRBV9	NA	TRBJ2-7	TRBD2	TGTGCCAGCAGCGTAGGAGCGCAGGGAGGGTCGACCTACGAGCAGTACTTC	CASSVGAQGGSTYEQYF
TRBV7-9	NA	TRBJ1-1	TRBD1	TGTGCCAGCAGAAGGGGACAGGGGACGACTGAAGCTTTCTTT	CASRRGQGTTEAFF
TRBV7-6	NA	TRBJ1-1	TRBD1	TGTGCCAGCAGCTTAATTCAGGGGGGAGCTGAAGCTTTCTTT	CASSLIQGGAEAFF
TRBV18	NA	TRBJ2-5	NA	TGTGCCAGCTCACCACGGGTCAGGTTCTACCAAGAGACCCAGTACTTC	CASSPRVRFYQETQYF
TRBV4-1	NA	TRBJ2-7	TRBD1	TGCGCCAGCAGCCCTCGGACAGGGGAGCCATACGAGCAGTACTTC	CASSPRTGEPYEQYF
TRBV19	few	TRBJ1-6	NA	TGTGCCAGTAGTATGGGGGGAAAGAGTTCACCCCTCCACTTT	CASSMGGKSSPLHF
TRBV7-2	NA	TRBJ2-7	TRBD2	TGTGCCAGCAGCTCGGGACTAGCGGCCTACGAGCAGTACTTC	CASSSGLAAYEQYF
TRBV7-9	medium-sized	TRBJ2-7	NA	TGTGCCAGCAGCTTAGGGACTCAGAGCTCCTACGAGCAGTACTTC	CASSLGTQSSYEQYF
TRBV2	NA	TRBJ1-2	NA	TGTGCCAGCCCAACGAGGGCAGCTAACTATGGCTACACCTTC	CASPTRAANYGYTF
TRBV19	once	TRBJ2-2	NA	TGTGCCAGTAGTCCCCCCGGACTCAACACCGGGGAGCTGTTTTTT	CASSPPGLNTGELFF
TRBV9	few	TRBJ1-4	NA	TGTGCCAGCAGCGTCCACCCAAGGGAGGCTAATGAAAAACTGTTTTTT	CASSVHPREANEKLFF
TRBV29-1	NA	TRBJ2-7	TRBD1	TGCAGCGTTAGCACCGGGACAGCATCCTACGAGCAGTACTTC	CSVSTGTASYEQYF
TRBV9	NA	TRBJ2-7	NA	TGTGCCAGCAGCGTAGCGGGGAGGCTTGACGAGCAGTACTTC	CASSVAGRLDEQYF
TRBV27	once	TRBJ1-2	NA	TGTGCCAGCAGTTTTAAGGGGGACGGCTATGGCTACACCTTC	CASSFKGDGYGYTF
TRBV19	few	TRBJ2-1	TRBD1	TGTGCCAGTAGTAAACAGGGGCAGTCTGGGATCAATGAGCAGTTCTTC	CASSKQGQSGINEQFF
TRBV9	NA	TRBJ1-6	NA	TGTGCCAGCAGCTCCGCGCCGAGGGGGTCACCCCTCCACTTT	CASSSAPRGSPLHF
TRBV7-6	NA	TRBJ2-1	TRBD2	TGTGCCAGCAGCTTACCCACTAGCGGGAGCTTCCAGTTCTTC	CASSLPTSGSFQFF
TRBV14	NA	TRBJ2-7	NA	TGTGCCAGCAGCCGACTGACGGGAGTCTTCGCCGAGCAGTACTTC	CASSRLTGVFAEQYF
TRBV11-2	NA	TRBJ2-1	NA	TGTGCCAGCAGCTTAGTCGGACTCGGCCAGGGGGGTTACAATGAGCAGTTCTTC	CASSLVGLGQGGYNEQFF
TRBV5-4	NA	TRBJ2-7	NA	TGTGCCAGCAGCTCCTCCTGGCGGGGGCCCTCCTACGAGCAGTACTTC	CASSSSWRGPSYEQYF
TRBV19	NA	TRBJ2-1	TRBD1	TGTGCCACCACCCGACAGGGGAGCTACAATGAGCAGTTCTTC	CATTRQGSYNEQFF
TRBV5-1	NA	TRBJ2-5	TRBD2	TGCGCCAGCAGCTCCCTGACTAGCGGGGGGGTAGAGACCCAGTACTTC	CASSSLTSGGVETQYF
TRBV6-1	NA	TRBJ1-2	NA	TGTGCCAGCAGTGAAGCTGTGCCTCGGGGCTACACCTTC	CASSEAVPRGYTF
TRBV7-8	NA	TRBJ2-4	NA	TGTGCCAGCAGCTTAGTAGGGACAAAAAACATTCAGTACTTC	CASSLVGTKNIQYF
TRBV6-1	NA	TRBJ2-5	NA	TGTGCCAGCAGGGGGACGGCATTAGCGGCCGGACAGTACTTC	CASRGTALAAGQYF
TRBV5-1	NA	TRBJ2-2	TRBD2	TGCGCCAGCAGCTTGGGCCCTCTGGGGGGGTTTGGCACCGGGGAGCTGTTTTTT	CASSLGPLGGFGTGELFF
TRBV14	NA	TRBJ2-1	NA	TGTGCCAGCAGCGCATTAAGTGGCCTGCCCTACAATGAGCAGTTCTTC	CASSALSGLPYNEQFF
TRBV27	NA	TRBJ2-2	TRBD1	TGTGCCAGCAGTCCGCGACAGGGTTGGGCCGGGGAGCTGTTTTTT	CASSPRQGWAGELFF
TRBV6-5	NA	TRBJ2-7	TRBD1	TGTGCCAGCAGGTGGCGGGGGACAGGGTGGTACGAGCAGTACTTC	CASRWRGTGWYEQYF
TRBV7-9	NA	TRBJ1-2	NA	TGTGCCAGCAGCTTGGAACAGGACTATGGCTACACCTTC	CASSLEQDYGYTF
TRBV9	NA	TRBJ1-2	TRBD1	TGTGCCAGCAGCGCGGGACAGCGCCTTGTGGAGGGCTACACCTTC	CASSAGQRLVEGYTF
TRBV14	NA	TRBJ2-2	TRBD1	TGTGCCAGCAGCCAAGGGCCTAAGGGGGCTAGTGGCACCGGGGAGCTGTTTTTT	CASSQGPKGASGTGELFF
TRBV6-5	NA	TRBJ1-1	NA	TGTGCCAGCAGTTACGGCAGTGTTAAACCTGAAGCTTTCTTT	CASSYGSVKPEAFF
TRBV5-1	NA	TRBJ2-7	TRBD1	TGCGCCAGCAGCAAAGGACAGGCTGACGTGCAGTACTTC	CASSKGQADVQYF
TRBV5-6	few	TRBJ2-5	TRBD2	TGTGCCAGCAGGTCCACACTAGCGGGGGACCAAGAGACCCAGTACTTC	CASRSTLAGDQETQYF
TRBV7-7	NA	TRBJ1-1	NA	TGTGCCAGCAGCCCTCTGCAGGGGACTGAAGCTTTCTTT	CASSPLQGTEAFF
TRBV9	few	TRBJ1-3	TRBD1	TGTGCCAGCAGCGTTACAACAGGGGAACTTGGAAACACCATATATTTT	CASSVTTGELGNTIYF
TRBV9	NA	TRBJ2-7	TRBD1	TGTGCCAGCAGCCTGGGACAGGGGAGCTCCTACGAGCAGTACTTC	CASSLGQGSSYEQYF
TRBV25-1	many	TRBJ1-4	TRBD1	TGTGCCAGCAGTGAATGGAGGGACAGTGAAAAACTGTTTTTT	CASSEWRDSEKLFF
TRBV2	NA	TRBJ2-2	NA	TGTGCCAGCAGTGAAGATGGTTTGGTAGCCATCAAGAACACCGGGGAGCTGTTTTTT	CASSEDGLVAIKNTGELFF
TRBV29-1	NA	TRBJ2-7	NA	TGCAGCGTTGAAGGGCCTGGCTACGAGCAGTACTTC	CSVEGPGYEQYF
TRBV9	NA	TRBJ2-1	NA	TGTGCCAGCAGCGTAGCTACCCAGGCCTACAATGAGCAGTTCTTC	CASSVATQAYNEQFF
TRBV11-3	NA	TRBJ2-7	TRBD1	TGTGCCAGCAGCTTCGGGACAGGATTAGAGCAGTACTTC	CASSFGTGLEQYF
TRBV19	NA	TRBJ2-7	TRBD1	TGTGCCAGTAGTATTGGGGACAGGGTCTACGAGCAGTACTTC	CASSIGDRVYEQYF
TRBV18	few	TRBJ1-6	NA	TGTGCCAGCTCACCACCCCTCGGGGGGGAGCATTATAATTCACCCCTCCACTTT	CASSPPLGGEHYNSPLHF
TRBV7-3	NA	TRBJ2-3	NA	TGTGCCAGCAGCCTCGATTTAGGGGCAGATACGCAGTATTTT	CASSLDLGADTQYF
TRBV7-9	once	TRBJ2-7	TRBD2	TGTGCCAGCACCCTAGCGGTGAGCTCCTACGAGCAGTACTTC	CASTLAVSSYEQYF
TRBV27	NA	TRBJ1-1	TRBD1	TGTGCCAGCAGTACAGGGGGTGAAGCTTTCTTT	CASSTGGEAFF
TRBV5-1	NA	TRBJ2-7	TRBD2	TGCGCCAGCAGCCCTCGTCTAGCGGGAATCACCTACGAGCAGTACTTC	CASSPRLAGITYEQYF
TRBV10-1	NA	TRBJ2-1	TRBD1	TGCGCCAGCAGTGGAGGGGGACAGGGAGACAATGAGCAGTTCTTC	CASSGGGQGDNEQFF
TRBV19	NA	TRBJ2-5	TRBD1	TGTGCCAGTAGGACAGGGTCTTCAGAGACCCAGTACTTC	CASRTGSSETQYF
TRBV27	NA	TRBJ2-7	TRBD1	TGTGCCAGCAGCACGCTGCCGCCGGGACAGGGGGACGACGAGCAGTACTTC	CASSTLPPGQGDDEQYF
TRBV7-2	NA	TRBJ1-5	TRBD1	TGTGCCAGCAGACAAGGGACAGGTTATCAGCCCCAGCATTTT	CASRQGTGYQPQHF
TRBV5-1	few	TRBJ2-7	TRBD1	TGCGCCAGCAGCCCAACTGGACAGGGGAGAAACGAGCAGTACTTC	CASSPTGQGRNEQYF